This is a list of T cell receptor beta chains from one sample in a study of cytomegalovirus exposure and HLA in healthy donors. The method was immunoSEQ multiplex PCR; TCRdb's version includes in-frame clones alone and lacks a portion of them. The table has about 140,000 clones, roughly 72% seen once. The material sequenced was PBMCs. Every receptor here comes from a man in his forties in good health and CMV-seronegative. Both conserved end residues are trimmed from each CDR3.

TRBJ2-1,TRBV2,ATSLAAYNEQF
TRBJ1-4,TRBV30,AWSVQGQGRGKLF
TRBJ2-4,TRBV7-5,VRRPTSALAKNIQY
TRBJ2-2,TRBV7-8,ASSFRRTGGTGELF
TRBJ2-5,TRBV11-2,ASSLGGLAGETQY
TRBJ2-2,TRBV2,AGGLAGAPITGELF
TRBJ1-2,TRBV27,ASSLSGIYGYT
TRBJ2-1,TRBV13,ASSPGNEQF
TRBJ2-1,TRBV15,ATQRSLAANNEQF
TRBJ2-1,TRBV30,AWSDGTAFQF
TRBJ2-7,TRBV6-5,ASSSGLAGGEQY
TRBJ1-1,TRBV6-1,ASTLSGTEAF
TRBJ2-1,TRBV11-3,ASSPRGTSGEQF
TRBJ2-3,TRBV4-1,ASTPSASGIIATDTQY
TRBJ2-5,TRBV5-1,ASSLAHNQETQY
TRBJ1-5,TRBV28,ASSAAAGGGSNQPQH
TRBJ2-7,TRBV30,AWSVPPGLAGAYEQY
TRBJ2-5,TRBV9,ASSPWKGVETQY
TRBJ2-5,TRBV23-1,AKGLAGEQETQY
TRBJ2-5,TRBV5-3,ARSWSSGDGETQY
TRBJ2-7,TRBV6-1,ASSEEGTGAYEQY
TRBJ2-5,TRBV7-9,SSSLGAGVFQETQY
TRBJ1-2,TRBV6-4,ASHELKGYT
TRBJ2-5,TRBV2,ANPRLAGEETQY
TRBJ2-3,TRBV5-1,ASSLGTSGVSGNTQY
TRBJ2-2,TRBV4-3,ASSQEGLGLVTGELF
TRBJ2-6,TRBV10-3,AVNDRGISSGANVLT
TRBJ2-3,TRBV7-9,ASSLGLGQSTDTQY
TRBJ2-7,TRBV7-9,ASTSRGRPDEQY
TRBJ2-5,TRBV10-3,AISELSRGQPQETQY
TRBJ2-2,TRBV6-4,ARGQGNNTGELF
TRBJ2-7,TRBV7-8,ASSQGISDRGDEQY
TRBJ2-3,TRBV4-1,ASSPGSTSVLDTQY
TRBJ2-3,TRBV7-9,ASSLELAVVDTQY
TRBJ2-1,TRBV7-2,ASSLAAGGSGEQF
TRBJ2-1,TRBV5-1,ASSLDMSYNEQF
TRBJ2-2,TRBV2,ASRDRGVVGELF
TRBJ1-2,TRBV6-1,ASSENLGRANYGHT
.,TRBV7-8,ASSLVLDYFNEQY
TRBJ2-7,TRBV10-3,AISESTSGAYEQY
TRBJ1-5,TRBV7-6,ASSDRGYQPQH